The clone carrying this T cell receptor (beta chain) has a count of ten or more. What it binds is unknown. The sample comes from a study of T cells in Graves' hyperthyroidism and ophthalmopathy. The study, taken as a whole, reports: Most thyroid clonotypes expanded above 0.001 were also detected in blood. Ophthalmopathy and stable hyperthyroidism were separated by a 13 V-J model. A median about 6.5 months before onset, the model predicted ophthalmopathy.

Authors of the study amplified TCR beta CDR3 regions from RNA transcripts. Researchers ran a first-round RT-PCR on the TCR CDR3 using the HTBI primer set. TCRdb re-derived calls from the multiplex PCR reads in MiXCR, one entry per CDR3 protein. The sample consists of 300,000 or so distinct CDR3 sequences, roughly 17% of them appearing once. The V gene end was trimmed by 3 bases and the J gene end by 2 bases; junction bases not matched to a gene: 4. Germline V gives CDR1 MDHEN, CDR2 SYDVKM. This CDR3 is 15 amino acids long. The chain is built from TRBV28 and TRBJ2-3; 8 positions match TRBD2. The sequence was obtained from a man aged 25-45 years with Graves' hyperthyroidism. The specimen was blood. This chain's CDR3 is CASSLGSGNTDTQYF. CDR3 in DNA: TGTGCCAGCAGTTTGGGTAGCGGGAACACAGATACGCAGTATTTT.